The 6 T cell receptor beta chains below all came from one sample that was sequenced in a study of blood T cell repertoires in COVID-19. Repertoires were generated with immunoSEQ multiplex PCR, while TCRdb's copy carries only in-frame clones and drops some. The data contain about 210,000 clones, 75% to 85% of them singletons. Specimen: PBMCs or T cells enriched from blood (not recorded which). The receptors come from a man aged 35 to 55 who had recovered from COVID-19.

This chain uses TRBV7-9 with TRBJ1-1; 8 bases match TRBD1. Germline lookup yields CDR1 SEHNR and CDR2 FQNEAQ (reference sequence). Unmatched junction bases numbered 5, after V lost 1 base and J lost 10 bases. The CDR3 is 13 amino acids. Written as DNA, the CDR3 is TGTGCCAGCAGCTTAGGGTCACAGGGGGTAGCTTTCTTT. Its protein product is CASSLGSQGVAFF.

The chain carries TRBV19 and TRBJ2-5; TRBD2 matches at 9 bases. The ends lost 4 bases at V and 5 bases at J; junction bases unmatched: 14. The CDR3 has 17 residues. The germline gives CDR1 LNHDA, CDR2 SQIVND (reference sequence). The CDR3 DNA follows: TGTGCCAGTAGTAAACTTCAACCGGGACTAGCCCGGGAGACCCAGTACTTC. It codes for CASSKLQPGLARETQYF.

The V gene is TRBV6-2 or TRBV6-3, the J gene TRBJ2-1; a weak D match, TRBD2 (6 bases). This CDR3 has 15 residues. V dropped 4 bases and J dropped 4 bases, with 14 bases sitting between them. Germline assignment: CDR1 MNHEY and CDR2 SVGEGT. In nucleotides, the CDR3 is TGTGCCAGCAGTTTGGGAGGACCACCTTACAATGAGCAGTTCTTC. Encoded protein: CASSLGGPPYNEQFF.

The chain employs TRBV12-3 or TRBV12-4 and TRBJ1-5; D gene ambiguous. V gave up 6 bases and J gave up 7 bases, with 10 bases separating them. The CDR3 runs 12 residues. The CDR3 loop reads CASRGGRQPQHF. As DNA, the CDR3 is TGTGCCAGCAGGGGAGGTAGGCAGCCCCAGCATTTT.

The rearrangement links TRBV18 to TRBJ2-5, with 7 bases identical to TRBD2. V lost 2 bases to trimming and J lost 1 base; unmatched junction nucleotides: 4. CDR3 length equals 15 residues. Germline CDR1 is KGHSH and CDR2 is LQKENI. This CDR3 is CASSPNGGGQETQYF. Written as DNA, the CDR3 is TGTGCCAGCTCACCAAATGGGGGGGGCCAAGAGACCCAGTACTTC.

This clone was observed a few times. This sequence joins TRBV11-2 and TRBJ1-4, with TRBD1 identical over 8 bases. Trimming removed 2 bases from V and 5 bases from J; junction bases left unmatched: 1. This CDR3 is built from 14 residues. In germline, CDR1 is SGHAT, CDR2 FQNNGV. CDR3 protein: CASSLNRGNEKLFF. The DNA for the CDR3 is TGTGCCAGCAGCTTAAACAGGGGGAATGAAAAACTGTTTTTT. Full variable domain (rest looked up from reference TRBV11-2 and TRBJ1-4): EAGVAQSPRYKIIEKRQSVAFWCNPISGHATLYWYQQILGQGPKLLIQFQNNGVVDDSQLPKDRFSAERLKGVDSTLKIQPAKLEDSAVYLCASSLNRGNEKLFFGSGTQLSVL.